The rows below give T cell receptor beta chains drawn from one sample of a study of blood T cell repertoires in COVID-19. The assay was immunoSEQ multiplex PCR, and TCRdb's table has in-frame clones only and misses some. The sample contains 150,000 or so clones, 70% to 90% of which appear only once. Sequencing input: peripheral blood. All receptors come from a human donor in a cohort sampled during active COVID-19. Both conserved end residues are part of each CDR3. Fields, in order: D gene, V gene, clone size, J gene, CDR3 DNA, CDR3 protein. D genes are given only for firm matches. Expanded clones get a size class; other rows say once, few or many, or leave the size out.

TRBD1	TRBV19	few	TRBJ1-1	TGTGCCAGTAACCGAGAGGGGGCGTTTAGTGAAGCTTTCTTT	CASNREGAFSEAFF
TRBD2	TRBV6-2/TRBV6-3	-	TRBJ2-7	TGTGCCAGCAGCCAAAGACCGGGGGGAACCTCCTACGAGCAGTACTTC	CASSQRPGGTSYEQYF
-	TRBV28	-	TRBJ1-4	TGTGCCAGCAGCCTAATGCGGGGGCTAGGGGAAAAACTGTTTTTT	CASSLMRGLGEKLFF
TRBD2	TRBV5-4	once	TRBJ2-1	TGTGCCAGCAGCTTGAGAAGCGGGGGGGCCAATGAGCAGTTCTTC	CASSLRSGGANEQFF
-	TRBV3-1/TRBV3-2	-	TRBJ1-1	TGTGCCAGCAGCCAAGAATATGCACGCGTCGGAGCTTTCTTT	CASSQEYARVGAFF
TRBD1	TRBV9	-	TRBJ1-1	TGTGCCAGCAGCGTAGTGGCAGGGGGCACTGAAGCTTTCTTT	CASSVVAGGTEAFF
-	TRBV28	-	TRBJ2-7	TGTGCCAGCAGTTTATTAGGGGGCGAGCAGTACTTC	CASSLLGGEQYF
-	TRBV11-3	few	TRBJ2-3	TGTGCCAGCAGCTTATTTAAAACAGATACGCAGTATTTT	CASSLFKTDTQYF
-	TRBV3-1/TRBV3-2	-	TRBJ2-7	TGTGCCAGCAGCCACGAGACAGGACCCTACGAGCAGTACTTC	CASSHETGPYEQYF
-	TRBV15	-	TRBJ2-5	TGTGCCACCAGCAGTCTAGCGAGAGAGACCCAGTACTTC	CATSSLARETQYF
-	TRBV7-8	-	TRBJ1-5	TGTGCCAGCAGCCCAGGGGAGCCCAATCAGCCCCAGCATTTT	CASSPGEPNQPQHF